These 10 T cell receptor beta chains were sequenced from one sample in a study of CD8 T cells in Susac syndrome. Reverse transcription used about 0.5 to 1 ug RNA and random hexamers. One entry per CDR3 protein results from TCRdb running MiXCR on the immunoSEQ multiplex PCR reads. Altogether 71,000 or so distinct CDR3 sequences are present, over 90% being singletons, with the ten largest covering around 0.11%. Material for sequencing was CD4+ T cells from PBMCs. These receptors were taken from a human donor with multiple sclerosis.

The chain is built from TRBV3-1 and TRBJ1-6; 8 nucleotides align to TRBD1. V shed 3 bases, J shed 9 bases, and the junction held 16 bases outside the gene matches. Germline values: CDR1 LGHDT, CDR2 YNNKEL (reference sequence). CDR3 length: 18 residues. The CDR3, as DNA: TGTGCCAGCAGCCAGATCGGATCGTACGGACAGGGAACTTCACCCCTCCACTTT. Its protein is CASSQIGSYGQGTSPLHF.

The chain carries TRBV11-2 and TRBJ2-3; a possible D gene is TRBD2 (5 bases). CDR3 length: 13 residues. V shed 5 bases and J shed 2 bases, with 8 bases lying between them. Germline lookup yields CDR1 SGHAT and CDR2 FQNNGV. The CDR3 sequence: CASSRGLTDTQYF. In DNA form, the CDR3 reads TGTGCCAGCAGCCGCGGACTCACAGATACGCAGTATTTT.

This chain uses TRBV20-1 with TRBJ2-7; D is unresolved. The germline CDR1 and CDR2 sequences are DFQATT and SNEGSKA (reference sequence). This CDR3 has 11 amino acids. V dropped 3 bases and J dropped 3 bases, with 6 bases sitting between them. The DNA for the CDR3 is TGCAGTGCTAGGAAAGGCTACGAGCAGTACTTC. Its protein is CSARKGYEQYF.

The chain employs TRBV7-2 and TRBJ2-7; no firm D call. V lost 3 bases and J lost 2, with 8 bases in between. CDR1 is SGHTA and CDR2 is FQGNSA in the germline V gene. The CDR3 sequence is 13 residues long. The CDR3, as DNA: TGTGCCAGCAGCTTTCGTAGGGCCTACGAGCAGTACTTC. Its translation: CASSFRRAYEQYF. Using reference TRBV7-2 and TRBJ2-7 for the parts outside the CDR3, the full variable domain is GAGVSQSPSNKVTEKGKDVELRCDPISGHTALYWYRQSLGQGLEFLIYFQGNSAPDKSGLPSDRFSAERTGGSVSTLTIQRTQQEDSAVYLCASSFRRAYEQYFGPGTRLTVT.

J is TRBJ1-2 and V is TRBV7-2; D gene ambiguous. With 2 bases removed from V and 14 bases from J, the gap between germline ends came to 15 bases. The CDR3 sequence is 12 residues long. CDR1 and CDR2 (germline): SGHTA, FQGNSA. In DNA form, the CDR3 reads TGTGCCAGCAGCTTAATGGAAAGCGGGAGGACCTTC. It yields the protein CASSLMESGRTF.

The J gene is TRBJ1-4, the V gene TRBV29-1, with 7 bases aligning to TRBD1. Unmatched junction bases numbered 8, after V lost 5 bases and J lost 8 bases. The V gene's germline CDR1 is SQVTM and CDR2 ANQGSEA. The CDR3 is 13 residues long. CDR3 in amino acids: CSVSEGGREKLFF. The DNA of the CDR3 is TGCAGCGTTTCGGAAGGGGGCCGGGAAAAACTGTTTTTT. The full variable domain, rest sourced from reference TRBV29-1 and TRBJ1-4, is SAVISQKPSRDICQRGTSLTIQCQVDSQVTMMFWYRQQPGQSLTLIATANQGSEATYESGFVIDKFPISRPNLTFSTLTVSNMSPEDSSIYLCSVSEGGREKLFFGSGTQLSVL.

In nucleotides, the CDR3 is TGTGCCAGCAGCTCGGGCCTAGCGAGCTCCTACGAGCAGTACTTC. It specifies CASSSGLASSYEQYF. The rearrangement uses TRBV11-3 and TRBJ2-7; maybe TRBD2 (6 bases). This CDR3 is built from 15 residues. Deletions cut 4 bases from V and 0 bases from J, with 13 bases between. CDR1 is SGHNT and CDR2 is YENEEA in the germline V gene.

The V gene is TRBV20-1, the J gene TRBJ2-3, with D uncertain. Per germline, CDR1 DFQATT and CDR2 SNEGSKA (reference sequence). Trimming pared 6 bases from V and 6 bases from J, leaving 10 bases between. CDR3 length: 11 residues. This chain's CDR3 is CSATPEDTQYF. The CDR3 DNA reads TGCAGTGCAACGCCCGAGGATACGCAGTATTTT.

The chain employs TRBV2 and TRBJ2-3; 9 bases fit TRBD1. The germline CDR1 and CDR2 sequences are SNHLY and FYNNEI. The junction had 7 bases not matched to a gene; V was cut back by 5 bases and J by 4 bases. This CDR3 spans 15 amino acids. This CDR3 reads CASSRDRVSADTQYF. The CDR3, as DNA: TGTGCCAGCAGTCGGGACAGGGTATCCGCAGATACGCAGTATTTT.

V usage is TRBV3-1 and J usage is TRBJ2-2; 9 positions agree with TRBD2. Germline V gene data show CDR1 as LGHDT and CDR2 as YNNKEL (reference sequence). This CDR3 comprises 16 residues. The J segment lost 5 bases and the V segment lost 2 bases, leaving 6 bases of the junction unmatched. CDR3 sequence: CASSQPRAGGTGELFF. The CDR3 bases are TGTGCCAGCAGCCAACCCCGGGCGGGGGGGACCGGGGAGCTGTTTTTT.